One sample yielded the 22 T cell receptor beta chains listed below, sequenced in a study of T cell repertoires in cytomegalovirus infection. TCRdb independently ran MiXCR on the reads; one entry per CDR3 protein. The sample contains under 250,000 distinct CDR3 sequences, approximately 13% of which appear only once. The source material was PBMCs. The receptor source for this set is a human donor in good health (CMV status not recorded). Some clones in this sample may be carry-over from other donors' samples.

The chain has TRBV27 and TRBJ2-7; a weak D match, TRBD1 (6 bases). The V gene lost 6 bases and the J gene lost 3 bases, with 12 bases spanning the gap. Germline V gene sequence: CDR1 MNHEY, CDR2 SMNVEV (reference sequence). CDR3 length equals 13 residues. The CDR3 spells CASRQGPHYEQYF. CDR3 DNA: TGTGCCAGCAGGCAGGGGCCTCACTACGAGCAGTACTTC.

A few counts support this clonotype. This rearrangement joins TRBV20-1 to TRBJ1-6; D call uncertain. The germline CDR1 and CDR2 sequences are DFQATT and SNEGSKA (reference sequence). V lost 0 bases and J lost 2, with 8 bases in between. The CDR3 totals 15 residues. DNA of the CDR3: TGCAGTGCTAGAGATATGCAAACCTATAATTCACCCCTCCACTTT. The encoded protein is CSARDMQTYNSPLHF.

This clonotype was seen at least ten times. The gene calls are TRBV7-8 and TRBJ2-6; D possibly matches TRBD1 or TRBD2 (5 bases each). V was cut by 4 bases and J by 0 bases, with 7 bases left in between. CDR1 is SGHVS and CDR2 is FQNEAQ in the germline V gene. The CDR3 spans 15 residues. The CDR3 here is CASSYGASGANVLTF. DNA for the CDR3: TGTGCCAGCAGCTACGGGGCCTCTGGGGCCAACGTCCTGACTTTC.

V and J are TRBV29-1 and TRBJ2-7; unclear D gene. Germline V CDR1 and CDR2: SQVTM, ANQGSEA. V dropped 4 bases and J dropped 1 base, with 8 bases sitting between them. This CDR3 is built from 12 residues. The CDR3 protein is CSVVRPSYEQYF. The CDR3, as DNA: TGCAGCGTTGTGAGACCGTCCTACGAGCAGTACTTC.

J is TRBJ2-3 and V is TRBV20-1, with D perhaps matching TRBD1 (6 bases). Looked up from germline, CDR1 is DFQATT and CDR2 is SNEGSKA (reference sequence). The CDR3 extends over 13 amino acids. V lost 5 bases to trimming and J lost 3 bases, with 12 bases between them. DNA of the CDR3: TGCAGTGCTGAGGGGGATGGGACAGATACGCAGTATTTT. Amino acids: CSAEGDGTDTQYF.

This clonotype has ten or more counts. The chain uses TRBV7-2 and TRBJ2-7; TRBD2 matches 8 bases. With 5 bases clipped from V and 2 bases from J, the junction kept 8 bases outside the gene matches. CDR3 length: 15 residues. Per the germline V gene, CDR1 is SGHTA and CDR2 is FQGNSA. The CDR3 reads CASSELGGGPYEQYF. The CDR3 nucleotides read TGTGCCAGCAGCGAACTCGGCGGGGGGCCCTACGAGCAGTACTTC.

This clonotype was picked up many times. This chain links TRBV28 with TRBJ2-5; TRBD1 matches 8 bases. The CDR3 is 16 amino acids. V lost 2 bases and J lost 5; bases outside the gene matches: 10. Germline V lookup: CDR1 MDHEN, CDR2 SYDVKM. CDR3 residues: CASSLGIGQGRETQYF. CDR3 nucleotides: TGTGCCAGCAGTTTAGGGATCGGACAGGGACGGGAGACCCAGTACTTC.

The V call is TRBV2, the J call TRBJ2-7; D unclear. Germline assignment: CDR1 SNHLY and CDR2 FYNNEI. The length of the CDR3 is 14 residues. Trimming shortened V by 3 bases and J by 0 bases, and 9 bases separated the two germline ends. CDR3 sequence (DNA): TGTGCCAGCAGTGATCAAGCCAGCTCCTACGAGCAGTACTTC. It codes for CASSDQASSYEQYF.

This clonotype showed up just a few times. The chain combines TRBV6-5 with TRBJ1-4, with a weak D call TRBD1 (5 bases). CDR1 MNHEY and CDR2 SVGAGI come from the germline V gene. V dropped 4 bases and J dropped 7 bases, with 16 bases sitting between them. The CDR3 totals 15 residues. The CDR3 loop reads CASSSGAPLGEKLFF. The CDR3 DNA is TGTGCCAGCAGTTCCGGGGCCCCCCTAGGTGAAAAACTGTTTTTT.

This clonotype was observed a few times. CDR3 nucleotide sequence: TGTGCCAGTAGTGACGTAGGGGATAACATTCAGTACTTC. Residues: CASSDVGDNIQYF. The rearrangement joins TRBV19 to TRBJ2-4, with D perhaps TRBD1 (5 bases). V shed 5 bases and J shed 7 bases, with 12 bases lying between them. This CDR3 region has 13 residues. Looked up from germline, CDR1 is LNHDA and CDR2 is SQIVND (reference sequence).

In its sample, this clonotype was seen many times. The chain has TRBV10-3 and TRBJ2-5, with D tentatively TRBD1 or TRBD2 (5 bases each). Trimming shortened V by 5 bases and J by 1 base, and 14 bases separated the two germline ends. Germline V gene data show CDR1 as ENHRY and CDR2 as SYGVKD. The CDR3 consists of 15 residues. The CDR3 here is CAISMGRVLQETQYF. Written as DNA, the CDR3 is TGTGCCATCAGTATGGGACGGGTCCTCCAAGAGACCCAGTACTTC.

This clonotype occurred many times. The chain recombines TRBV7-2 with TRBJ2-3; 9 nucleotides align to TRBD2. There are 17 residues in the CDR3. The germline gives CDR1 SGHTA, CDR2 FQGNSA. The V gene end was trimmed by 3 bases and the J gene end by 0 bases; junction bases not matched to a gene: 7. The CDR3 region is CASSFLPSGMSTDTQYF. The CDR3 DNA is TGTGCCAGCAGCTTTCTTCCTAGCGGGATGAGCACAGATACGCAGTATTTT.

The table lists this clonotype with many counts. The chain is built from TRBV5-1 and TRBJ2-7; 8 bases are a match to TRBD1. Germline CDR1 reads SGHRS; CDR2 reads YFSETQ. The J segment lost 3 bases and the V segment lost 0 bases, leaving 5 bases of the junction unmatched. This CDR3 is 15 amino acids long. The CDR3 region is CASSLASGGVYEQYF. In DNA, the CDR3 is TGCGCCAGCAGCTTGGCGTCAGGGGGCGTCTACGAGCAGTACTTC.

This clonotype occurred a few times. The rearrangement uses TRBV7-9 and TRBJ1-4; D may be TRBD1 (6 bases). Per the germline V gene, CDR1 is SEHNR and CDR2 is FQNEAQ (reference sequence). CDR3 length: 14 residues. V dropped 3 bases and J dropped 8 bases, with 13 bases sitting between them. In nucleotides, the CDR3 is TGTGCCAGCAGCTTCACAGGGACCCGGGAAAAACTGTTTTTT. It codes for CASSFTGTREKLFF.

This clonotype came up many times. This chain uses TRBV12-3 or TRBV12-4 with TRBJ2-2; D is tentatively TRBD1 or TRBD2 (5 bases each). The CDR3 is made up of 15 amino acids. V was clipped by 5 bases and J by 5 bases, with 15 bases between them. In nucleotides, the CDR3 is TGTGCCAGCAGTCCCCGGGGATGGGGGACCGGGGAGCTGTTTTTT. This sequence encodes CASSPRGWGTGELFF.

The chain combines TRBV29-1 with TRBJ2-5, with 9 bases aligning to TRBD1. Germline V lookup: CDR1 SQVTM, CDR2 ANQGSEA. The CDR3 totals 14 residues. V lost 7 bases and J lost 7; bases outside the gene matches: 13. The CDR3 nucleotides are TGCAGCGCCAGGGACAGGGCAAGGGAAGGGACCCAGTACTTC. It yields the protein CSARDRAREGTQYF.

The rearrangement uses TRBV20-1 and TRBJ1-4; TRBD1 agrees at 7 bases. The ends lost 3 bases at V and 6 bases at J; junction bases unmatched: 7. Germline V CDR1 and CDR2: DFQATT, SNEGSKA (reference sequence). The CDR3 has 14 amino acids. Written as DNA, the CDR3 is TGCAGTGCTAGGCAGGAACAGGGGCATGAAAAACTGTTTTTT. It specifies CSARQEQGHEKLFF.

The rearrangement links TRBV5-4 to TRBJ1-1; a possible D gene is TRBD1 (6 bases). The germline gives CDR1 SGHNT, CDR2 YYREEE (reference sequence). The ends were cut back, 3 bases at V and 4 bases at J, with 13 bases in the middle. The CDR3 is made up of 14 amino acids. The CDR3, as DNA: TGTGCCAGCAGCTACAGGACAGAAGTCACTGAAGCTTTCTTT. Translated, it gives CASSYRTEVTEAFF.

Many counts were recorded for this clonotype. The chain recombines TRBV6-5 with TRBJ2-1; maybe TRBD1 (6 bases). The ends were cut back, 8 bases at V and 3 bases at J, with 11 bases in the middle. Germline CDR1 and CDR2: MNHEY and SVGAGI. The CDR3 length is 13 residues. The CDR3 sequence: CASRDTSYNEQFF. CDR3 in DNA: TGTGCCAGCCGGGACACGAGCTACAATGAGCAGTTCTTC.

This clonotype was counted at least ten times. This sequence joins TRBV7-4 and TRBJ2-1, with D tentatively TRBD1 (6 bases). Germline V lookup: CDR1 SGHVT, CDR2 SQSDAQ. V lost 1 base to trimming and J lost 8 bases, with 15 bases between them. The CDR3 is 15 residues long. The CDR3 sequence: CASSLGTDEGDEQFF. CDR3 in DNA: TGTGCCAGCAGCTTAGGGACAGATGAAGGGGATGAGCAGTTCTTC. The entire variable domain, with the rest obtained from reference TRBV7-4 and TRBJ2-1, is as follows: GAGVSQSPRYKVAKRGRDVALRCDSISGHVTLYWYRQTLGQGSEVLTYSQSDAQRDKSGRPSGRFSAERPERSVSTLKIQRTEQGDSAVYLCASSLGTDEGDEQFFGPGTRLTVL.

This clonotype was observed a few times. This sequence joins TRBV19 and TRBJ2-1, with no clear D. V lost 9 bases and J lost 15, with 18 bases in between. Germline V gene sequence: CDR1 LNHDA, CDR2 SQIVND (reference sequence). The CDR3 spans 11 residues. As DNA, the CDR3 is TGTGCCAGCAGGTATAGAGATGGGTGGTTCTTC. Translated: CASRYRDGWFF.

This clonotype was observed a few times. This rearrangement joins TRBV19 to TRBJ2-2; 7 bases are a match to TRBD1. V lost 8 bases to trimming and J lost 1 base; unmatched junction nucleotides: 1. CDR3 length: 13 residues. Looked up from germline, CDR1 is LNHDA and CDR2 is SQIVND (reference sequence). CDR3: CASWTGNTGELFF. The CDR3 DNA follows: TGTGCCAGTTGGACAGGGAACACCGGGGAGCTGTTTTTT.